This passage covers 31 T cell receptor beta chains from one sample sequenced in a study of shared clonotypes between healthy human individuals. Terminally differentiated effector memory CD45RA+ cells were left out of the naive CD8 fraction, which was CD45RO-negative and positively selected for CCR7. TCRdb's copy holds only in-frame clones and misses some; the assay was immunoSEQ multiplex PCR. Here the sample spans some 1,900,000 clones, approximately 94% being singletons. The material sequenced was naive CD8+ T cells sorted from blood. The source of these receptors is a man between 18 and 29 years old in good health.

The chain uses TRBV5-6 and TRBJ2-1, with unresolved D. This CDR3 has 15 residues. Trimming stripped 0 bases from V and 2 bases from J, with 9 bases between. Germline CDR1 and CDR2: SGHDT and YYEEEE. In DNA form, the CDR3 reads TGTGCCAGCAGCTTGGGCGACACCGCCTACAATGAGCAGTTCTTC. Protein: CASSLGDTAYNEQFF.

The chain has TRBV2 and TRBJ2-7; the D gene could be TRBD1 or TRBD2 (5 bases each). Trimming removed 6 bases from V and 0 bases from J, with 9 bases in between. Per the germline V gene, CDR1 is SNHLY and CDR2 is FYNNEI. CDR3 length: 13 amino acids. The CDR3 is CASRGVLSYEQYF. CDR3 sequence (DNA): TGTGCCAGCAGGGGGGTCCTCTCCTACGAGCAGTACTTC.

CDR3 residues: CASSLLAASYEQYF. The CDR3 bases are TGTGCCAGCAGCTTACTAGCGGCTTCCTACGAGCAGTACTTC. The chain employs TRBV11-2 and TRBJ2-7; 7 bases line up with TRBD2. V lost 2 bases to trimming and J lost 1 base; unmatched junction nucleotides: 2. The length of the CDR3 is 14 residues. Looked up from germline, CDR1 is SGHAT and CDR2 is FQNNGV. Full variable domain (rest looked up from reference TRBV11-2 and TRBJ2-7): EAGVAQSPRYKIIEKRQSVAFWCNPISGHATLYWYQQILGQGPKLLIQFQNNGVVDDSQLPKDRFSAERLKGVDSTLKIQPAKLEDSAVYLCASSLLAASYEQYFGPGTRLTVT.

The chain links TRBV6-1 to TRBJ1-2; 9 bases are shared with TRBD1. V shed 3 bases and J 4 bases; nucleotides not matched to a gene: 9. CDR1 is MNHNS and CDR2 is SASEGT in the germline V gene. The CDR3 spans 16 residues. The CDR3 reads CASSETTGQGSYGYTF. CDR3 coding DNA: TGTGCCAGCAGTGAGACGACGGGACAGGGAAGCTATGGCTACACCTTC.

As concerns this clone: At one end, the junction sequence differs from germline, possibly due to a read error. J is TRBJ1-2 and V is TRBV20-1; D gene ambiguous. Germline V gene lookup returns CDR1 DFQATT and CDR2 SNEGSKA (reference sequence). The CDR3 contains 10 residues. The CDR3 bases are TGCAGTGCTAGAGATTCCCCCCCGTCCTTC. It yields the protein CSARDSPPSF.

J is TRBJ1-1 and V is TRBV27; D gene uncertain. Germline V gives CDR1 MNHEY, CDR2 SMNVEV (reference sequence). The CDR3 is 13 amino acids. Trimming left V 6 bases short and J 1 base short, with 9 bases between. The chain's CDR3 is CASRRFSNTEAFF. In DNA form, the CDR3 reads TGTGCCAGCAGGAGGTTTTCGAACACTGAAGCTTTCTTT.

This sequence joins TRBV28 and TRBJ2-7; D possibly corresponds to TRBD2 (5 bases). The V end was cut by 5 bases, the J end by 7 bases, with 12 bases between. CDR3 length: 12 amino acids. CDR1 MDHEN and CDR2 SYDVKM come from the germline V gene. The CDR3 loop reads CASSLRVFEQYF. The CDR3 DNA reads TGTGCCAGCAGTCTGAGGGTTTTTGAGCAGTACTTC. Full variable domain (rest looked up from reference TRBV28 and TRBJ2-7): DVKVTQSSRYLVKRTGEKVFLECVQDMDHENMFWYRQDPGLGLRLIYFSYDVKMKEKGDIPEGYSVSREKKERFSLILESASTNQTSMYLCASSLRVFEQYFGPGTRLTVT.

The chain is built from TRBV4-1 and TRBJ2-7; the match to TRBD2 covers 8 bases. CDR3 length: 14 residues. V shed 3 bases, J shed 6 bases, and the junction held 7 bases outside the gene matches. Germline V gene sequence: CDR1 MGHRA, CDR2 YSYEKL. The CDR3 sequence is CASSQISGVGEQYF. The CDR3, as DNA: TGCGCCAGCAGCCAGATTAGCGGGGTTGGCGAGCAGTACTTC.

A remark on this clone: The same CDR3 can be traced to other DNA sequences in this sample. The chain uses TRBV11-2 and TRBJ2-5; D not resolved. From germline, CDR1 is SGHAT and CDR2 FQNNGV. The CDR3 runs 14 residues. V lost 1 base, J lost 0 bases, and 6 bases lay in between. CDR3 loop: CASSLVAYQETQYF. As DNA, the CDR3 is TGTGCCAGCAGCTTAGTCGCGTACCAAGAGACCCAGTACTTC.

This chain links TRBV9 with TRBJ2-3; D might be TRBD2 (5 bases). The germline CDR1 and CDR2 sequences are SGDLS and YYNGEE. This CDR3 region has 16 residues. V was shortened by 3 bases and J by 4 bases, with 18 bases between the two germline ends. The CDR3 loop is CASSAHSADGADTQYF. The CDR3 DNA sequence: TGTGCCAGCAGCGCCCATTCCGCCGACGGGGCAGATACGCAGTATTTT.

The chain's CDR3 is CASSLSIGQGPYEQYF. In DNA, the CDR3 is TGTGCCAGCAGTTTATCCATAGGACAGGGCCCCTACGAGCAGTACTTC. The chain has TRBV27 and TRBJ2-7; TRBD1 matches at 8 bases. V lost 0 bases, J lost 2 bases, and 6 bases stayed unmatched. Germline CDR1 is MNHEY and CDR2 is SMNVEV (reference sequence). This CDR3 has 16 residues.

This clone occurred once. The CDR3 loop is CASSQKRGPGQGYEQYF. DNA of the CDR3: TGCGCCAGCAGCCAAAAAAGGGGGCCAGGACAAGGATACGAGCAGTACTTC. V is TRBV4-1 and J is TRBJ2-7, with TRBD1 matching over 7 bases. The CDR3 runs to 17 residues. V lost 2 bases, J lost 4 bases, and 14 bases stayed unmatched. Looked up from germline, CDR1 is MGHRA and CDR2 is YSYEKL.

The chain employs TRBV6-1 and TRBJ1-1; 7 nucleotides line up with TRBD1. The V gene end was trimmed by 2 bases and the J gene end by 5 bases; junction bases not matched to a gene: 8. Germline CDR1 is MNHNS and CDR2 is SASEGT. The CDR3 has 15 amino acids. CDR3 in DNA: TGTGCCAGCAGTGAACAACAGGGGTATGGGACTGAAGCTTTCTTT. Its protein product is CASSEQQGYGTEAFF.

The gene calls are TRBV6-5 and TRBJ1-2; 9 bases map to TRBD1. Per germline, CDR1 MNHEY and CDR2 SVGAGI. J lost 8 bases, V lost 10 bases, and 14 bases had no gene match. The CDR3 has 14 amino acids. The CDR3 reads CATLRQGEASGYTF. DNA for the CDR3: TGTGCCACCCTAAGACAGGGGGAAGCGTCGGGCTACACCTTC.

V gene TRBV10-3 combines with J gene TRBJ2-5, with 10 bases fitting TRBD2. CDR3 length equals 15 residues. V lost 4 bases and J lost 5; bases outside the gene matches: 7. Germline V gene lookup returns CDR1 ENHRY and CDR2 SYGVKD. The CDR3 coding sequence is TGTGCCATCAGTGGAGCGGGAGGGCCGTGGGAGACCCAGTACTTC. Protein sequence: CAISGAGGPWETQYF.

This chain joins TRBV2 and TRBJ2-7, with D possibly matching TRBD1 (6 bases). Germline values: CDR1 SNHLY, CDR2 FYNNEI. The CDR3 has 14 residues. The V end was cut by 11 bases, the J end by 4 bases, with 21 bases between. As DNA, the CDR3 is TGTGCCTTCGCCCCCAGGGGTGTCGTATACGAGCAGTACTTC. The encoded protein is CAFAPRGVVYEQYF.

In nucleotides, the CDR3 is TGTGCCAGCAGCACTACAGGGGTCGAGCAGTACTTC. Amino acid sequence: CASSTTGVEQYF. This chain connects TRBV9 to TRBJ2-7; 7 nucleotides line up with TRBD1. The CDR3 has 12 amino acids. V lost 4 bases, J lost 6 bases, and 4 bases stayed unmatched. Germline CDR1 and CDR2: SGDLS and YYNGEE.

V and J are TRBV27 and TRBJ2-5; TRBD2 agrees at 8 bases. The CDR3 covers 15 residues. V was clipped by 1 base and J by 4 bases; unmatched bases: 5. Germline V gives CDR1 MNHEY, CDR2 SMNVEV (reference sequence). The CDR3 coding sequence is TGTGCCAGCAGTTTATGGACTAGCCTCGGAGAGACCCAGTACTTC. Protein: CASSLWTSLGETQYF.

The rearrangement joins TRBV9 to TRBJ2-7, with D possibly matching TRBD1 (5 bases). This CDR3 comprises 15 residues. Germline CDR1 reads SGDLS; CDR2 reads YYNGEE. V was pared by 0 bases and J by 0 bases, with 10 bases between. The CDR3 protein is CASSVARGPSYEQYF. CDR3 DNA: TGTGCCAGCAGCGTAGCAAGGGGCCCCTCCTACGAGCAGTACTTC. The entire variable domain, with the rest obtained from reference TRBV9 and TRBJ2-7, is as follows: DSGVTQTPKHLITATGQRVTLRCSPRSGDLSVYWYQQSLDQGLQFLIQYYNGEERAKGNILERFSAQQFPDLHSELNLSSLELGDSALYFCASSVARGPSYEQYFGPGTRLTVT.

The rearrangement joins TRBV9 to TRBJ2-3, with 8 nucleotides matching TRBD2. With V trimmed by 4 bases and J by 5 bases, 9 bases remained unmatched. CDR1 and CDR2 from the germline V gene are SGDLS and YYNGEE. This CDR3 comprises 15 residues. CDR3 in DNA: TGTGCCAGCAGCCCTGGCGGGGGGCTGGTAGATACGCAGTATTTT. Translated: CASSPGGGLVDTQYF.

Here the CDR3 reads CASQLGAGDYTGELFF. In nucleotides, the CDR3 is TGTGCCAGCCAGCTCGGAGCGGGGGACTACACCGGGGAGCTGTTTTTT. The gene calls are TRBV5-6 and TRBJ2-2; 8 bases agree with TRBD2. CDR1 and CDR2 from the germline V gene are SGHDT and YYEEEE. CDR3 length equals 16 residues. V lost 7 bases to trimming and J lost 3 bases; unmatched junction nucleotides: 11.

DNA of the CDR3: TGCGCCAGCAGCGATGGACTGCAGCAGTTCTTC. Translated, it gives CASSDGLQQFF. The chain is built from TRBV5-1 and TRBJ2-1; maybe TRBD2 (5 bases). V lost 4 bases and J lost 11, with 10 bases in between. The V gene's germline CDR1 is SGHRS and CDR2 YFSETQ. The CDR3 sequence is 11 residues long.

This chain joins TRBV7-8 and TRBJ2-4, with 9 bases fitting TRBD1. CDR1 and CDR2 from the germline V gene are SGHVS and FQNEAQ. V lost 5 bases to trimming and J lost 5 bases; unmatched junction nucleotides: 7. The length of the CDR3 is 15 residues. CDR3 sequence (DNA): TGTGCCAGCAGCCCCCGGGACAGGGTCGAAAACATTCAGTACTTC. Protein: CASSPRDRVENIQYF.

The CDR3: CASSTEQLTEAFF. In DNA form, the CDR3 reads TGTGCCAGCTCCACGGAACAGCTCACTGAAGCTTTCTTT. V usage is TRBV27 and J usage is TRBJ1-1; D is unclear. CDR1 is MNHEY and CDR2 is SMNVEV in the germline V gene (reference sequence). Trimming took off 8 bases at V and 4 bases at J, with 14 bases between the two ends. The CDR3 is 13 amino acids.

This clone was seen once. The V gene is TRBV6-1, the J gene TRBJ2-4; TRBD2 is a possible D gene (6 bases). The CDR3 has 15 amino acids. V shed 6 bases and J shed 7 bases, with 19 bases lying between them. Looked up from germline, CDR1 is MNHNS and CDR2 is SASEGT. The CDR3 loop reads CASSPGGGIGNIQYF. CDR3 DNA: TGTGCCAGCAGCCCGGGCGGCGGGATAGGGAACATTCAGTACTTC.

The V call is TRBV7-9, the J call TRBJ1-2; D possibly corresponds to TRBD1 (6 bases). CDR1 and CDR2 from the germline V gene are SEHNR and FQNEAQ (reference sequence). V lost 8 bases and J lost 5, with 24 bases in between. This CDR3 is built from 16 residues. The CDR3 DNA reads TGTGCCAGCCAACCGGGGGGGCTAGGGATAGGATATGGCTACACCTTC. It encodes CASQPGGLGIGYGYTF. The full variable domain, rest sourced from reference TRBV7-9 and TRBJ1-2, is DTGVSQNPRHKITKRGQNVTFRCDPISEHNRLYWYRQTLGQGPEFLTYFQNEAQLEKSRLLSDRFSAERPKGSFSTLEIQRTEQGDSAMYLCASQPGGLGIGYGYTFGSGTRLTVV.

The chain joins TRBV4-3 to TRBJ2-2; a possible D gene is TRBD2 (5 bases). Germline-derived CDR1 and CDR2 are LGHNA and YSLEER. This CDR3 has 18 residues. The V end was cut by 0 bases, the J end by 4 bases, with 18 bases between. The CDR3 region has the DNA TGCGCCAGCAGCCAAGAGCCCTCCGAAGTAGCGAGCACCGGGGAGCTGTTTTTT. It is translated as CASSQEPSEVASTGELFF.

This clone showed up just once. The V gene is TRBV30, the J gene TRBJ2-1, with D possibly TRBD1 on 6 matching bases. The CDR3 consists of 11 residues. Trimming left V 5 bases short and J 9 bases short, with 11 bases between. Looked up from germline, CDR1 is GTSNPN and CDR2 is SVGIG (reference sequence). The DNA for the CDR3 is TGTGCCTGGCAGGGGTTTGGTGAGCAGTTCTTC. Translating gives CAWQGFGEQFF.

This clone was seen a handful of times. This chain connects TRBV2 to TRBJ2-7; maybe TRBD1 (6 bases). Trimming took 11 bases from V and 2 from J, leaving 13 bases between them. The CDR3 contains 12 residues. CDR1 and CDR2 from the germline V gene are SNHLY and FYNNEI. DNA for the CDR3: TGTGCCGGGGGCAAGGGTGCCTACGAGCAGTACTTC. This gives the protein CAGGKGAYEQYF.

The chain uses TRBV2 and TRBJ2-3, with D tentatively TRBD2 (6 bases). Germline V gene lookup returns CDR1 SNHLY and CDR2 FYNNEI. The CDR3 covers 15 residues. Between the trimmed V and J ends, which lost 0 bases and 7 bases, there was a span of 14 bases. The CDR3: CASSEAPGVDYTQYF. DNA for the CDR3: TGTGCCAGCAGTGAAGCCCCGGGAGTGGACTATACGCAGTATTTT.

This clone occurred a few times. The V and J genes are TRBV7-9 and TRBJ1-2; no definite D call. The CDR3 has 14 residues. V was trimmed by 8 bases and J by 2 bases, leaving 15 bases between them. The V gene's germline CDR1 is SEHNR and CDR2 FQNEAQ (reference sequence). As DNA, the CDR3 is TGTGCCAGCGGGGAGAGAAGAGGAAACTATGGCTACACCTTC. Translation: CASGERRGNYGYTF.